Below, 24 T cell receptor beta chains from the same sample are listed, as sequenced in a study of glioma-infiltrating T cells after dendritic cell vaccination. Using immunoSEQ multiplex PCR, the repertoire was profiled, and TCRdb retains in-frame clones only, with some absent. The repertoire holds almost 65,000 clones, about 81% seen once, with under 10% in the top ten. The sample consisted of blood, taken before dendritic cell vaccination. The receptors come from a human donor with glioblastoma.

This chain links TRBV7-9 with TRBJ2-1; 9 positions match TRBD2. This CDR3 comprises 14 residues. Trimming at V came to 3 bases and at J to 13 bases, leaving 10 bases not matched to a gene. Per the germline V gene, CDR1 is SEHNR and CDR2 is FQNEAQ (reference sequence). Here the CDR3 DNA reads TGTGCCAGCAGCTTTGGACTAGCGTCCCCTTCCCAGTTCTTC. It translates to CASSFGLASPSQFF.

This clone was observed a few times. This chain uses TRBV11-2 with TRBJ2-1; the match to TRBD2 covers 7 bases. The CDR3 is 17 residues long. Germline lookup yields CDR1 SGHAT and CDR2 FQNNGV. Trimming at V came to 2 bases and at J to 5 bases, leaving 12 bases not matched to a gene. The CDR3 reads CASSLLPGAGTHNEQFF. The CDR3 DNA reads TGTGCCAGCAGCTTACTCCCGGGAGCGGGAACACACAATGAGCAGTTCTTC.

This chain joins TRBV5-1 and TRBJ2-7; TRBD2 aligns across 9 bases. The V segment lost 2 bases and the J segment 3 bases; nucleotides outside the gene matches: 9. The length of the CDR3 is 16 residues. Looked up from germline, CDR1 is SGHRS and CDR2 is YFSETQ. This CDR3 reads CASSLSVRRGGYEQYF. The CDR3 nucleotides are TGCGCCAGCAGCTTATCTGTGCGGCGGGGGGGCTACGAGCAGTACTTC.

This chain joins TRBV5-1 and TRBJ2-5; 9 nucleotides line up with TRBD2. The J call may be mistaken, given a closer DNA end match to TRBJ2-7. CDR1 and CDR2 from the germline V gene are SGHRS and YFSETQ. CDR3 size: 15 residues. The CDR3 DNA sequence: TGCGCCAGTTCAAGAGATAGCGGGGGAAGCTACGAGCAGTACTTC. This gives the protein CASSRDSGGSYEQYF.

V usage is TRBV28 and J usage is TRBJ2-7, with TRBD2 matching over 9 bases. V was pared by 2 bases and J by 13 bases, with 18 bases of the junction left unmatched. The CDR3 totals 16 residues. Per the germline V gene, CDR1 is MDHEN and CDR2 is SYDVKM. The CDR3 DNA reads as TGTGCCAGCAGTTTACCCACCGGGGCGGGGGGGCTAAGAACCTACTTC. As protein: CASSLPTGAGGLRTYF.

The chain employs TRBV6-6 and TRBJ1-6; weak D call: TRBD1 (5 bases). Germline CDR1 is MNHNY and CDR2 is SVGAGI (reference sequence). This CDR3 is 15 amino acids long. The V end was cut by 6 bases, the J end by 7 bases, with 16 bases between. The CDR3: CASRFQGGENSPLHF. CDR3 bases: TGTGCCAGCAGGTTTCAGGGTGGAGAGAATTCACCCCTCCACTTT.

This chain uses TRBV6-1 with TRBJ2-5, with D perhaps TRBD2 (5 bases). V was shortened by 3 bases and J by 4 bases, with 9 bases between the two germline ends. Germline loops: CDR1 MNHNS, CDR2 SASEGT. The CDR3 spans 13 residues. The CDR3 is CASSEVRGETQYF. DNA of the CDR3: TGTGCCAGCAGTGAGGTACGGGGAGAGACCCAGTACTTC.

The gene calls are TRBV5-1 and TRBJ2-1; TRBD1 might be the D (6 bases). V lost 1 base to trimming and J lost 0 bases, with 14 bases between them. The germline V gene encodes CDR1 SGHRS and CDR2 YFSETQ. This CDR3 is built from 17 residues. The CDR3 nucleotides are TGCGCCAGCAGCTTGTCTGGTAAACAGGGCTCCTACAATGAGCAGTTCTTC. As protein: CASSLSGKQGSYNEQFF.

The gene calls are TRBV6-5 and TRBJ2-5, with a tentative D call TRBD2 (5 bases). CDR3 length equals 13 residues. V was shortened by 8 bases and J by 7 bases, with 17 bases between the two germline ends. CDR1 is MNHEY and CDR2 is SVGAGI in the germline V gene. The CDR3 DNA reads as TGTGCCAGCGGTCCCACGGCTGCGGGGACCCAGTACTTC. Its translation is CASGPTAAGTQYF.

The CDR3 DNA is TGTGCCTGGAGTGTTCACCAGACAATGAGCACTGAAGCTTTCTTT. As protein: CAWSVHQTMSTEAFF. The chain is built from TRBV30 and TRBJ1-1; no reliable D call. V shed 0 bases and J shed 4 bases, with 15 bases lying between them. This CDR3 is 15 amino acids long. Germline CDR1 and CDR2: GTSNPN and SVGIG (reference sequence).

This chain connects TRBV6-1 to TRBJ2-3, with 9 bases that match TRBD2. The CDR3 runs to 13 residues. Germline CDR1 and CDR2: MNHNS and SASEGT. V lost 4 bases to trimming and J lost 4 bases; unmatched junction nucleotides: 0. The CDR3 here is CASSASGADTQYF. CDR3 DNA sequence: TGTGCCAGCAGTGCTAGCGGGGCAGATACGCAGTATTTT.

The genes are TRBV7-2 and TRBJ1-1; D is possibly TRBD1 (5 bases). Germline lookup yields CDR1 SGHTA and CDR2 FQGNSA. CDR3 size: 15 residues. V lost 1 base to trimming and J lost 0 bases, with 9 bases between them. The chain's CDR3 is CASSLVKGLNTEAFF. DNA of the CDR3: TGTGCCAGCAGCTTAGTCAAGGGGTTGAACACTGAAGCTTTCTTT.

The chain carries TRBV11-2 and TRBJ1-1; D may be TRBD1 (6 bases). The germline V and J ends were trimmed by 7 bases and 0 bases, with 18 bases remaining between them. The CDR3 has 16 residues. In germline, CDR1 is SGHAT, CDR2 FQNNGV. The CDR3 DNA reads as TGTGCCAGCACCGTAGGGAAGGGGGGGCTGAACACTGAAGCTTTCTTT. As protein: CASTVGKGGLNTEAFF.

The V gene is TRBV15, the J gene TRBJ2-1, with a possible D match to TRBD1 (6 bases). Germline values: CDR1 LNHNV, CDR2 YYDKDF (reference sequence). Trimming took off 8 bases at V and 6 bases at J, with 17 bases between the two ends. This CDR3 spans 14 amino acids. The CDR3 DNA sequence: TGTGCCACCGAAACAGGGTTTCGTGGCAATGAGCAGTTCTTC. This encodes CATETGFRGNEQFF.

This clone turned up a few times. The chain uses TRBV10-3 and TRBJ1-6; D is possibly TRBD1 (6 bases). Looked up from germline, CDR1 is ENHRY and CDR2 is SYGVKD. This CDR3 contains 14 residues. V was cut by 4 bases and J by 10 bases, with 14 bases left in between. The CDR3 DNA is TGTGCCATCAGTGTACAGGGCCTAGAGTCACCCCTCCACTTT. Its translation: CAISVQGLESPLHF.

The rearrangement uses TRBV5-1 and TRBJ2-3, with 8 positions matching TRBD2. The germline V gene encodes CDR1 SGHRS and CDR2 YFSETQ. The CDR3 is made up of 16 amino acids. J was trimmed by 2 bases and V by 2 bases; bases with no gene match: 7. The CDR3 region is CASSFTVAGNTDTQYF. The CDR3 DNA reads TGCGCCAGCAGCTTTACTGTAGCGGGGAACACAGATACGCAGTATTTT.

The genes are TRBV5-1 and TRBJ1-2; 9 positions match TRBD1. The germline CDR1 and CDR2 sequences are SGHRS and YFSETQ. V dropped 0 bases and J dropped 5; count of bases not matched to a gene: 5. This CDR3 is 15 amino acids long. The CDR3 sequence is CASSLAGTGRYGYTF. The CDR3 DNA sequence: TGCGCCAGCAGCTTGGCCGGGACAGGGAGATATGGCTACACCTTC.

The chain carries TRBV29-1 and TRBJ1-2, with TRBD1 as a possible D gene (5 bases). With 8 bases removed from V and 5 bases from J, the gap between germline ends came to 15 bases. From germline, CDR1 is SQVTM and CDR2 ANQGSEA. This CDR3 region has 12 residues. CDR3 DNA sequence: TGCAGCTCATGGGGAGGGGCTTATGGCTACACCTTC. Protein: CSSWGGAYGYTF.

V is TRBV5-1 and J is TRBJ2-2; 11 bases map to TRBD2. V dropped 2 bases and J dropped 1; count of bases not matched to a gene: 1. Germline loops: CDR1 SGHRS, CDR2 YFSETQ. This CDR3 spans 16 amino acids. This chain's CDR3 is CASSFGLAGNTGELFF. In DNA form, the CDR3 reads TGCGCCAGCAGCTTCGGACTAGCGGGGAACACCGGGGAGCTGTTTTTT.

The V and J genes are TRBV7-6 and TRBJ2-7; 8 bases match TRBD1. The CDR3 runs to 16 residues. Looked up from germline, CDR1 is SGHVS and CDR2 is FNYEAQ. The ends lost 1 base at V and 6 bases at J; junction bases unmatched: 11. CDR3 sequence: CASSLGPRDRHSEQYF. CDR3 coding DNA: TGTGCCAGCAGCTTAGGCCCCCGGGACAGGCACTCCGAGCAGTACTTC.

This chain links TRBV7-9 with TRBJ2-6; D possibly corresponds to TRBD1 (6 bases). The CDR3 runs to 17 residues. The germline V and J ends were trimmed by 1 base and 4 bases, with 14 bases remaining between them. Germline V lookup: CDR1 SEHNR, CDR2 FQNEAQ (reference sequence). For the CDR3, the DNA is TGTGCCAGCAGCTTAGTGTCGGCAGGGGCAGGGGCCAACGTCCTGACTTTC. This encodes CASSLVSAGAGANVLTF.

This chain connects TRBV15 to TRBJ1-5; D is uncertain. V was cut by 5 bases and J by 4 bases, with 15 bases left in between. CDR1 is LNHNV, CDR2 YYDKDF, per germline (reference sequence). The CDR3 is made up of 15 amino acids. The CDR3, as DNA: TGTGCCACCAGCCCGATGGTAGCGACTAATCAGCCCCAGCATTTT. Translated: CATSPMVATNQPQHF.

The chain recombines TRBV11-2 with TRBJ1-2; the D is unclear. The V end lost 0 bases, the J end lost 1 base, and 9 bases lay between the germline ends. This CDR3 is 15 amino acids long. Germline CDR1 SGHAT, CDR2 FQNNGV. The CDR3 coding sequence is TGTGCCAGCAGCTTAGATCCGCACTATAACTATGGCTACACCTTC. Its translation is CASSLDPHYNYGYTF.

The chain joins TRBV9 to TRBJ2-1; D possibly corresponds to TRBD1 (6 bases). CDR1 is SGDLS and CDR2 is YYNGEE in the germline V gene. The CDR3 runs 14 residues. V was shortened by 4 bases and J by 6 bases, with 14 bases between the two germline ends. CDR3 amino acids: CASSPRQGLNEQFF. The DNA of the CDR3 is TGTGCCAGCAGCCCCCGCCAGGGGCTCAATGAGCAGTTCTTC.